The 19 T cell receptor beta chains reported below all come from one sample, sequenced in a study of cytomegalovirus exposure and HLA in healthy donors. Both 60 Vbeta primers and 13 Jbeta primers went into the PCR. The data were produced by immunoSEQ multiplex PCR, yet TCRdb's version contains in-frame clones alone and is incomplete. The sample gives approximately 180,000 clones, 84% of which show up once; around 4.9% is in the top ten. Sequencing was carried out using PBMCs. All receptors derive from a man younger than 35 in good health and CMV-seronegative.

V is TRBV5-5 and J is TRBJ2-2, with D possibly TRBD1 on 5 matching bases. The CDR3 loop spans 15 amino acids. Trimming cost V 6 bases and J 0 bases, with 12 bases left between them. Looked up from germline, CDR1 is SGHKS and CDR2 is YYEKEE (reference sequence). CDR3 DNA: TGTGCCAGCACCTGGGGCATCCCGAACACCGGGGAGCTGTTTTTT. Translation gives CASTWGIPNTGELFF.

With respect to this clone: Its ends do not fully match the called genes, so a read error is possible. This sample also contains other DNA sequences that code for the same CDR3. V usage is TRBV28 and J usage is TRBJ2-1; D is possibly TRBD1 (6 bases). Germline V CDR1 and CDR2: MDHEN, SYDVKM. The CDR3 spans 15 residues. DNA for the CDR3: TGTGCCAGCAGTGCCGGGACACCTCCTCGGGATGAGCAATTCTTC. Protein: CASSAGTPPRDEQFF.

This chain uses TRBV29-1 with TRBJ2-1; D not resolved. The CDR3 sequence is 13 residues long. Per the germline V gene, CDR1 is SQVTM and CDR2 is ANQGSEA. CDR3 sequence reads: CTAQEALYNEQFF. The CDR3 nucleotides read TGCACGGCCCAAGAAGCGCTATACAATGAGCAGTTCTTC.

The genes are TRBV11-3 and TRBJ2-2, with a possible D match to TRBD1 (6 bases). V lost 5 bases, J lost 5 bases, and 12 bases lay in between. Germline V gene data show CDR1 as SGHNT and CDR2 as YENEEA. The length of the CDR3 is 14 residues. The CDR3 is CASSPNRDTGELFF. The CDR3 DNA is TGTGCCAGCAGCCCTAACAGGGATACCGGGGAGCTGTTTTTT.

The chain couples TRBV6-5 to TRBJ1-5; weak D call: TRBD1 (6 bases). With 0 bases removed from V and 6 bases from J, the gap between germline ends came to 9 bases. CDR1 and CDR2 from the germline V gene are MNHEY and SVGAGI. The CDR3 extends over 14 amino acids. CDR3 nucleotide sequence: TGTGCCAGCAGTTACTCAGGGGGAGCTCAGCCCCAGCATTTT. Residues: CASSYSGGAQPQHF.

The V gene is TRBV18, the J gene TRBJ2-7, with 8 bases that match TRBD1. Unmatched junction bases numbered 6, after V lost 3 bases and J lost 2 bases. This CDR3 comprises 15 residues. Germline CDR1 and CDR2: KGHSH and LQKENI. The DNA of the CDR3 is TGTGCCAGCTCACCGCGGACAGGGATTACCTACGAGCAGTACTTC. Its protein product is CASSPRTGITYEQYF.

The gene calls are TRBV4-2 and TRBJ1-4, with 10 bases fitting TRBD1. V shed 1 base and J 5 bases; nucleotides not matched to a gene: 4. The CDR3 consists of 16 residues. Per the germline V gene, CDR1 is LGHNA and CDR2 is YNFKEQ. In DNA, the CDR3 is TGTGCCAGCAGCCAAGGACCGGGACAGGGGAATGAAAAACTGTTTTTT. It yields the protein CASSQGPGQGNEKLFF.

The V call is TRBV7-6, the J call TRBJ2-7; tentatively, D is TRBD1 (5 bases). The CDR3 contains 16 residues. V gave up 6 bases and J gave up 3 bases, with 21 bases separating them. Germline values: CDR1 SGHVS, CDR2 FNYEAQ. As DNA, the CDR3 is TGTGCCAGCAGTCCTAGGCAGGGATTGGAGATCTACGAGCAGTACTTC. Amino acids: CASSPRQGLEIYEQYF. Based on the CDR3 plus reference TRBV7-6 and TRBJ2-7, the full variable domain is GAGVSQSPRYKVTKRGQDVALRCDPISGHVSLYWYRQALGQGPEFLTYFNYEAQQDKSGLPNDRFSAERPEGSISTLTIQRTEQRDSAMYRCASSPRQGLEIYEQYFGPGTRLTVT.

The V and J genes are TRBV2 and TRBJ2-1; the D is unclear. Germline CDR1 reads SNHLY; CDR2 reads FYNNEI. The length of the CDR3 is 11 residues. V was clipped by 4 bases and J by 14 bases, with 12 bases between them. The DNA for the CDR3 is TGTGCCAGCAGTGCAGCCCCGTCGGAGTTCTTC. This translates into CASSAAPSEFF.

This rearrangement joins TRBV6-5 to TRBJ2-5; tentative D call: TRBD2 (6 bases). The CDR3 contains 14 residues. V lost 0 bases and J lost 4, with 9 bases in between. In germline, CDR1 is MNHEY, CDR2 SVGAGI. CDR3 bases: TGTGCCAGCAGTTACTCGGAGGGAGGAGAGACCCAGTACTTC. Its protein is CASSYSEGGETQYF.

The CDR3 nucleotides read TGTGCCAGTAGAGCGGGGCCCTCCTACGAGCAGTACTTC. This encodes CASRAGPSYEQYF. The chain joins TRBV19 to TRBJ2-7; TRBD2 matches 7 bases. CDR3 size: 13 residues. V gave up 6 bases and J gave up 0 bases; unmatched junction bases: 2. Germline CDR1 LNHDA, CDR2 SQIVND (reference sequence).

V gene TRBV5-4 combines with J gene TRBJ2-7; 7 nucleotides align to TRBD1. CDR1 is SGHNT and CDR2 is YYREEE in the germline V gene (reference sequence). Trimming removed 4 bases from V and 4 bases from J; junction bases left unmatched: 5. The CDR3 is made up of 13 amino acids. CDR3 sequence (DNA): TGTGCCAGCAGCGCAGGGACAGTATACGAGCAGTACTTC. Its protein product is CASSAGTVYEQYF.

The V and J genes are TRBV7-6 and TRBJ1-1, with 7 nucleotides matching TRBD1. The germline CDR1 and CDR2 sequences are SGHVS and FNYEAQ. V shed 6 bases, J shed 6 bases, and the junction held 13 bases outside the gene matches. The CDR3 is 15 residues long. CDR3 protein: CASSSEGTASAEAFF. In nucleotides, the CDR3 is TGTGCCAGCAGTTCGGAAGGGACAGCGAGCGCTGAAGCTTTCTTT.

CDR3 loop: CASSVGTGNEKLFF. CDR3 DNA: TGTGCCAGCAGCGTAGGGACAGGTAATGAAAAACTGTTTTTT. The rearrangement uses TRBV9 and TRBJ1-4; 7 positions agree with TRBD1. Germline loops: CDR1 SGDLS, CDR2 YYNGEE. The junction had 0 bases not matched to a gene; V was cut back by 0 bases and J by 4 bases. The CDR3 spans 14 residues.

The V gene is TRBV4-3, the J gene TRBJ2-7, with 14 bases that match TRBD2. The germline gives CDR1 LGHNA, CDR2 YSLEER. There are 15 residues in the CDR3. V shed 6 bases and J 5 bases; nucleotides not matched to a gene: 6. As DNA, the CDR3 is TGCGCCAGCAGTGAGGGACTAGCGGGAGTCCACGAGCAGTACTTC. Translated: CASSEGLAGVHEQYF.

The chain employs TRBV19 and TRBJ1-1, with 7 bases aligning to TRBD1. The germline gives CDR1 LNHDA, CDR2 SQIVND (reference sequence). The CDR3 totals 15 residues. Trimming took 0 bases from V and 5 from J; bases not matched to a gene: 6. CDR3 loop: CASSIDPDRRTEAFF. The CDR3 nucleotides are TGTGCCAGTAGTATAGACCCGGACAGGAGGACTGAAGCTTTCTTT.

The rearrangement links TRBV15 to TRBJ1-2, with a tentative D call TRBD1 (5 bases). This CDR3 has 15 residues. With 0 bases removed from V and 2 bases from J, the gap between germline ends came to 10 bases. Germline assignment: CDR1 LNHNV and CDR2 YYDKDF (reference sequence). CDR3 nucleotide sequence: TGTGCCACCAGCAGAGATCCAGGGCGGAACTATGGCTACACCTTC. It encodes CATSRDPGRNYGYTF.

The rearrangement links TRBV2 to TRBJ2-2; 12 bases align to TRBD2. CDR3 size: 15 residues. CDR1 is SNHLY and CDR2 is FYNNEI in the germline V gene. V was clipped by 7 bases and J by 6 bases; unmatched bases: 6. The DNA of the CDR3 is TGTGCCAGCAATTCCGCTAGCGGGAGGGCCGGGGAGCTGTTTTTT. It specifies CASNSASGRAGELFF. The full variable domain, rest sourced from reference TRBV2 and TRBJ2-2, is EPEVTQTPSHQVTQMGQEVILRCVPISNHLYFYWYRQILGQKVEFLVSFYNNEISEKSEIFDDQFSVERPDGSNFTLKIRSTKLEDSAMYFCASNSASGRAGELFFGEGSRLTVL.

This clone was observed once. The CDR3 loop is CASSHRAGASTGELFF. CDR3 nucleotide sequence: TGCGCCAGCAGTCACCGGGCAGGGGCGAGCACCGGGGAGCTGTTTTTT. The chain uses TRBV23-1 and TRBJ2-2; D might be TRBD1 (6 bases). TRBV23-1 is assigned to the ORF class and has an uncertain function. The CDR3 covers 16 residues. V gave up 3 bases and J gave up 4 bases, with 15 bases separating them.